Listed here are 13 T cell receptor beta chains from one sample, sequenced in a study of T cell repertoires in cytomegalovirus infection. MiXCR, applied by TCRdb to the reads, yields one record per CDR3 protein. The repertoire holds a few hundred thousand distinct CDR3 sequences, with roughly 25% as singletons. Their target antigens are unknown. Specimen: cultured PBMCs, collected from culture after CMV antigen stimulation. These receptor sequences come from a human donor in good health (CMV status not recorded). Some clones in this sample may be carry-over from other donors' samples.

This clonotype was observed a few times. The V gene is TRBV19, the J gene TRBJ1-1; D uncertain. V lost 5 bases, J lost 3 bases, and 16 bases lay in between. Germline lookup yields CDR1 LNHDA and CDR2 SQIVND (reference sequence). The CDR3 sequence is 15 residues long. The CDR3 DNA reads TGTGCCAGTAGTGGACGGGATGGCAGTTACACTGAAGCTTTCTTT. It yields the protein CASSGRDGSYTEAFF.

The gene calls are TRBV12-3 or TRBV12-4 and TRBJ1-4; TRBD1 agrees at 8 bases. Trimming at V came to 7 bases and at J to 10 bases, leaving 11 bases not matched to a gene. The CDR3 has 14 amino acids. CDR3 amino acids: CASTTTGAGRKLFF. CDR3 sequence (DNA): TGTGCCAGCACCACGACAGGGGCGGGCCGAAAACTGTTTTTT.

This clonotype has a handful of counts. This chain connects TRBV12-3 or TRBV12-4 to TRBJ1-1; no clear D gene. V was shortened by 7 bases and J by 2 bases, with 11 bases between the two germline ends. This CDR3 region has 13 residues. DNA for the CDR3: TGTGCCAGCACCGCGCTAGGAAACACTGAAGCTTTCTTT. This codes for CASTALGNTEAFF.

CDR3 amino acids: CASSYSLTARTGELFF. CDR3 DNA sequence: TGTGCCAGCAGTTACTCGTTGACAGCGAGGACCGGGGAGCTGTTTTTT. The chain is built from TRBV6-2 or TRBV6-3 and TRBJ2-2; maybe TRBD1 (5 bases). The CDR3 runs 16 residues. CDR1 and CDR2 from the germline V gene are MNHEY and SVGEGT. With 0 bases removed from V and 5 bases from J, the gap between germline ends came to 13 bases.

The genes are TRBV4-2 and TRBJ1-1; possible D gene TRBD1, 5 bases. CDR1 is LGHNA and CDR2 is YNFKEQ in the germline V gene. CDR3 length equals 16 residues. V lost 0 bases to trimming and J lost 4 bases, with 15 bases between them. CDR3 sequence (DNA): TGTGCCAGCAGCCAAGAAGAGGCAGGGATGGGCACTGAAGCTTTCTTT. Its translation: CASSQEEAGMGTEAFF.

This chain connects TRBV19 to TRBJ2-1; the D gene is possibly TRBD1 (6 bases). This CDR3 has 14 amino acids. Germline V gene data show CDR1 as LNHDA and CDR2 as SQIVND (reference sequence). V shed 1 base and J shed 5 bases, with 9 bases lying between them. In nucleotides, the CDR3 is TGTGCCAGTAGTATAGCACAGGGCGACAATGAGCAGTTCTTC. Protein product: CASSIAQGDNEQFF.

In its sample, this clonotype was seen a few times. The rearrangement uses TRBV3-1 and TRBJ2-4; TRBD2 aligns across 13 bases. From germline, CDR1 is LGHDT and CDR2 YNNKEL (reference sequence). This CDR3 has 16 amino acids. V dropped 4 bases and J dropped 8; count of bases not matched to a gene: 8. CDR3 sequence: CASSRPRTSGSDIQYF. The CDR3 DNA reads as TGTGCCAGCAGCCGCCCTCGGACTAGCGGGAGTGACATTCAGTACTTC.

V gene TRBV29-1 combines with J gene TRBJ2-1; 9 bases match TRBD2. The V and J ends lost 1 base and 7 bases, in that order; junction bases with no gene match: 11. CDR3 length: 16 amino acids. Germline V gene data show CDR1 as SQVTM and CDR2 as ANQGSEA. The CDR3 nucleotides read TGCAGCGTTGAAGCCTTTTCTCTAGCGGGGAATAATGAGCAGTTCTTC. Residues: CSVEAFSLAGNNEQFF.

This clonotype was counted only a few times. The rearrangement joins TRBV20-1 to TRBJ2-7, with TRBD2 identical over 7 bases. CDR1 DFQATT and CDR2 SNEGSKA come from the germline V gene (reference sequence). This CDR3 spans 15 amino acids. V gave up 5 bases and J gave up 2 bases; unmatched junction bases: 12. Here the CDR3 DNA reads TGCAGTGCTGGGCGGCAGGTAGCGGGCCCCTACGAGCAGTACTTC. As protein: CSAGRQVAGPYEQYF.

The rearrangement uses TRBV20-1 and TRBJ1-6; D gene ambiguous. CDR3 length: 14 amino acids. Germline CDR1 is DFQATT and CDR2 is SNEGSKA (reference sequence). Trimming left V 3 bases short and J 7 bases short, with 13 bases between. The CDR3 DNA reads as TGCAGTGCTAGCCGAGACACGGAGAATTCACCCCTCCACTTT. Residues: CSASRDTENSPLHF.

The chain carries TRBV5-4 and TRBJ2-3; no firm D call. Germline V gene lookup returns CDR1 SGHNT and CDR2 YYREEE (reference sequence). The CDR3 spans 14 residues. V was cut by 3 bases and J by 0 bases, with 8 bases left in between. The DNA of the CDR3 is TGTGCCAGCAGCTCCCCGAGAAGCACAGATACGCAGTATTTT. Translating gives CASSSPRSTDTQYF.

The chain employs TRBV2 and TRBJ1-1; D not resolved. CDR3 length: 14 amino acids. Deletions cut 4 bases from V and 1 base from J, with 10 bases between. Per germline, CDR1 SNHLY and CDR2 FYNNEI. The chain's CDR3 is CASSVTAGNTEAFF. DNA of the CDR3: TGTGCCAGCAGTGTAACGGCGGGGAACACTGAAGCTTTCTTT.

The genes are TRBV27 and TRBJ2-7, with 9 bases fitting TRBD2. Germline V lookup: CDR1 MNHEY, CDR2 SMNVEV (reference sequence). V shed 2 bases and J 7 bases; nucleotides not matched to a gene: 6. The CDR3 contains 14 residues. CDR3: CASSLAGGPLEQYF. The CDR3 bases are TGTGCCAGCAGTTTAGCGGGAGGGCCCCTAGAGCAGTACTTC.